The text below deals with one T cell receptor (beta chain). This CDR3 is also generated by other DNA sequences in the sample. This entry is derived from a study of cytomegalovirus exposure and HLA in healthy donors. This CDR3 spans 14 amino acids. V was clipped by 2 bases and J by 4 bases, with 9 bases between them. CDR1 and CDR2 from the germline V gene are MNHNS and SASEGT. Primers for the PCR totalled 60 Vbeta and 13 Jbeta. Generated by immunoSEQ multiplex PCR, the TCRdb table keeps only in-frame clones and is missing some. The table has 80,000 to 95,000 clones, around 79% seen once. The receptor was isolated from a woman aged 40 to 50 in good health and CMV-seropositive. Specimen: PBMCs. The chain is built from TRBV6-1 and TRBJ1-5; D possibly corresponds to TRBD1 (6 bases). The CDR3 loop reads CASSERDNNQPQHF. The CDR3 DNA sequence: TGTGCCAGCAGTGAAAGGGACAATAATCAGCCCCAGCATTTT.